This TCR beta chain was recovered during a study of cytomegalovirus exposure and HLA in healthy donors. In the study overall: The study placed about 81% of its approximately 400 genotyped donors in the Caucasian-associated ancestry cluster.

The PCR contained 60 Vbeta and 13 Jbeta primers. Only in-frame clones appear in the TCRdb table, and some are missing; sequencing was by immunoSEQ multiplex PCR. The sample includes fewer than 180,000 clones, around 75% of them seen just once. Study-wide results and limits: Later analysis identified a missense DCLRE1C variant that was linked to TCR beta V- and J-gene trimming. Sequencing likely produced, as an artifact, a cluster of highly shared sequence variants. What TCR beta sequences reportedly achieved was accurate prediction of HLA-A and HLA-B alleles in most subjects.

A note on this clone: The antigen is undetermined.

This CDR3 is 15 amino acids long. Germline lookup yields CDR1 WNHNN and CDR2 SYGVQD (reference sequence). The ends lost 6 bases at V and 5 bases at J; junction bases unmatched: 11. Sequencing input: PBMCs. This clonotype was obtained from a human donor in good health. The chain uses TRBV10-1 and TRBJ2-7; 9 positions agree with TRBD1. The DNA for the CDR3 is TGCGCCAGCAGCTTTGCGACAGGGGGTTTGGACGAGCAGTACTTC. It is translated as CASSFATGGLDEQYF.